Listed below are T cell receptor beta chains from one sample, sequenced in a study of technical replicates of blood from several donors. The assay was immunoSEQ multiplex PCR, and TCRdb's table has in-frame clones only and misses some. The sample contains approximately 100,000 clones, over 90% of which appear only once. Source material: T cells isolated from PBMCs. The receptors here all came from a human donor in good health. The CDR3 runs from the conserved cysteine through the conserved F or W. Not every row has a clone size; where given, it reads once, few, many or a size class.

CDR3 length: 16
clone size: NA
V gene: TRBV4-1
CDR3 protein: CASSHLSGGPSYEQYF

CDR3 length: 19
clone size: NA
V gene: TRBV4-1
CDR3 protein: CASSPIMDRGPYSNQPQHF

CDR3 length: 18
clone size: NA
V gene: TRBV11-2
CDR3 protein: CASSLIPMYAGALNEQFF

CDR3 length: 16
clone size: NA
V gene: TRBV7-8
CDR3 protein: CASSRRDRVLSTEAFF

CDR3 length: 13
clone size: once
V gene: TRBV29-1
CDR3 protein: CSVTGKPNEKLFF

CDR3 length: 15
clone size: NA
V gene: TRBV4-1
CDR3 protein: CASSHPGTSGNEQFF

CDR3 length: 16
clone size: NA
V gene: TRBV27
CDR3 protein: CASSPPPGTGKNIQYF

CDR3 length: 14
clone size: NA
V gene: TRBV19
CDR3 protein: CASSIGRVVTEAFF

CDR3 length: 13
clone size: once
V gene: TRBV5-4
CDR3 protein: CASSSTGGYEQYF

CDR3 length: 12
clone size: once
V gene: TRBV9
CDR3 protein: CASSPPSGELFF

CDR3 length: 13
clone size: once
V gene: TRBV27
CDR3 protein: CASLGQGSRELFF

CDR3 length: 14
clone size: NA
V gene: TRBV9
CDR3 protein: CASSVTSGASEQFF

CDR3 length: 15
clone size: NA
V gene: TRBV7-9
CDR3 protein: CASSFPAIANYGYTF

CDR3 length: 15
clone size: NA
V gene: TRBV27
CDR3 protein: CASSFIRSGHYGYTF

CDR3 length: 14
clone size: once
V gene: TRBV6-5
CDR3 protein: CASNDGGFNEKLFF

CDR3 length: 15
clone size: NA
V gene: TRBV11-2
CDR3 protein: CASSPGLPRDYGYTF

CDR3 length: 16
clone size: NA
V gene: TRBV28
CDR3 protein: CASSLTGQGTYNEQFF

CDR3 length: 15
clone size: NA
V gene: TRBV18
CDR3 protein: CASSPAGLGNTEAFF

CDR3 length: 17
clone size: once
V gene: TRBV5-1
CDR3 protein: CASSLPGRRSVQETQYF

CDR3 length: 15
clone size: NA
V gene: TRBV6-6
CDR3 protein: CASRKERDSAYEQYF

CDR3 length: 14
clone size: NA
V gene: TRBV19
CDR3 protein: CASSPGLATYEQYF

CDR3 length: 16
clone size: NA
V gene: TRBV11-2
CDR3 protein: CASSSAPRGGRETQYF

CDR3 length: 15
clone size: NA
V gene: TRBV28
CDR3 protein: CASNDPRAPSEEQFF

CDR3 length: 12
clone size: NA
V gene: TRBV9
CDR3 protein: CASSVGAETQYF

CDR3 length: 15
clone size: NA
V gene: TRBV7-3
CDR3 protein: CASSLGAAHYNEQFF

CDR3 length: 13
clone size: NA
V gene: TRBV11-1
CDR3 protein: CASSLPDKETQYF

CDR3 length: 14
clone size: NA
V gene: TRBV5-1
CDR3 protein: CASSFASGTYEQYF

CDR3 length: 13
clone size: NA
V gene: TRBV7-9
CDR3 protein: CASSLTGVQKLFF

CDR3 length: 15
clone size: NA
V gene: TRBV13
CDR3 protein: CASSLGDRGKTEAFF

CDR3 length: 13
clone size: NA
V gene: TRBV28
CDR3 protein: CAGSGGAGETQYF

CDR3 length: 18
clone size: NA
V gene: TRBV4-1
CDR3 protein: CASSQPIERLAENSPLHF

CDR3 length: 16
clone size: NA
V gene: TRBV19
CDR3 protein: CASSPHGQTFSYEQYF

CDR3 length: 14
clone size: NA
V gene: TRBV7-3
CDR3 protein: CASSLQSVSGELFF

CDR3 length: 16
clone size: NA
V gene: TRBV2
CDR3 protein: CASRRGTIGAKNIQYF

CDR3 length: 17
clone size: NA
V gene: TRBV7-9
CDR3 protein: CASSLALGQGAVQPQHF

CDR3 length: 17
clone size: NA
V gene: TRBV27
CDR3 protein: CASSSTSGWGYTGELFF

CDR3 length: 16
clone size: NA
V gene: TRBV2
CDR3 protein: CASSFPQQGMNTEAFF

CDR3 length: 14
clone size: NA
V gene: TRBV29-1
CDR3 protein: CSAIGTGNTGELFF

CDR3 length: 15
clone size: once
V gene: TRBV6-1
CDR3 protein: CASSEGGRPNEKLFF

CDR3 length: 12
clone size: once
V gene: TRBV10-2
CDR3 protein: CASSEPYDTQYF

CDR3 length: 15
clone size: NA
V gene: TRBV6-5
CDR3 protein: CASSYSASGVNEQFF

CDR3 length: 15
clone size: NA
V gene: TRBV9
CDR3 protein: CASSATQGLKNIQYF

CDR3 length: 15
clone size: NA
V gene: TRBV5-1
CDR3 protein: CASSLVQGTSYEQYF

CDR3 length: 15
clone size: once
V gene: TRBV4-1
CDR3 protein: CASRLAGEGTDTQYF

CDR3 length: 14
clone size: NA
V gene: TRBV4-2
CDR3 protein: CASSPGEARGGYTF

CDR3 length: 16
clone size: once
V gene: TRBV11-2
CDR3 protein: CASSLDVDRVNEKLFF

CDR3 length: 13
clone size: NA
V gene: TRBV11-2
CDR3 protein: CASSWGTAETQYF

CDR3 length: 18
clone size: NA
V gene: TRBV28
CDR3 protein: CASSSPPIGGGPVYEQYF

CDR3 length: 14
clone size: NA
V gene: TRBV27
CDR3 protein: CASSQRTVSEKLFF

CDR3 length: 15
clone size: NA
V gene: TRBV18
CDR3 protein: CASSPPGAFENIQYF

CDR3 length: 13
clone size: NA
V gene: TRBV19
CDR3 protein: CASRQGRGTEAFF

CDR3 length: 15
clone size: NA
V gene: TRBV9
CDR3 protein: CASSVGGQGENEQFF

CDR3 length: 16
clone size: NA
V gene: TRBV4-2
CDR3 protein: CASSPRGARIAGGQFF

CDR3 length: 16
clone size: NA
V gene: TRBV11-3
CDR3 protein: CASSPIDRAGANVLTF

CDR3 length: 15
clone size: NA
V gene: TRBV6-5
CDR3 protein: CASSDRGSYNSPLHF

CDR3 length: 15
clone size: NA
V gene: TRBV6-5
CDR3 protein: CASKIQGTISNEQFF

CDR3 length: 16
clone size: NA
V gene: TRBV5-4
CDR3 protein: CASSLAGASNTGELFF

CDR3 length: 17
clone size: NA
V gene: TRBV28
CDR3 protein: CASTPGVTKGPGNTIYF

CDR3 length: 17
clone size: NA
V gene: TRBV7-8
CDR3 protein: CASSTRGQGATNYGYTF

CDR3 length: 11
clone size: NA
V gene: TRBV20-1
CDR3 protein: CSAGQVYEQYF